This T cell receptor beta chain was found in a study of blood T cell repertoires in COVID-19. For the study at large: Italy, Spain and the United States were the sources of the convalescent and acute COVID-19 samples. T cells, B-cell-depleted T cells, or PBMCs supplied cDNA or gDNA.

In the study's own analysis: Cell counts per sample came from amplifying reference gene primers. TCRdb keeps only in-frame clones here, not all; method: immunoSEQ multiplex PCR. The V and J calls and clone size come from that table; D and trimming were worked out from the DNA. In the table there are roughly 100,000 clones, roughly 80% of which are singletons. This clonotype originated in a woman of 80 years or more with active or convalescent COVID-19. The sample was peripheral blood.

The CDR3 is CATSRGGQGYSPLHF. The CDR3 DNA follows: TGTGCCACCAGCAGAGGAGGACAGGGGTATTCACCCCTCCACTTT. The chain uses TRBV15 and TRBJ1-6; 9 nucleotides match TRBD1. This CDR3 spans 15 amino acids. Germline V lookup: CDR1 LNHNV, CDR2 YYDKDF (reference sequence). With V trimmed by 1 base and J by 8 bases, 3 bases remained unmatched.